This TCR beta chain appears in the sequencing data of a study of blood T cells in healthy people across ages (dated by TCRdb to between 2014 and 2017). In the study overall: In model experiments, template switching captured roughly one uniquely barcoded TCR beta cDNA molecule for every two T cells. Age-related changes in TCR beta repertoire diversity were measured in the study by deep sequencing normalized with unique cDNA molecular identifiers. The donors were split into four age groups: young (average about 15 years), middle-aged (roughly 39), aged (roughly 60) and long-lived (under 85). To avoid experimental bias, donors of different ages were spread randomly across the sequencing lanes. For two donors (one aged 18 to 30 and one aged 80 or older), the study analyzed two additional independent replicas of 1 million unique cDNA reads from the same blood draw. The study at large found these results: Donor CMV infection status was unknown, potentially confounding age-related changes in expanded clonotypes. Compared with the aged group, the long-lived group had more naive CD4+ T cells, fewer expanded clones and increased TCR diversity, a pattern suggesting age selection. Estimates of total diversity based on one million sequenced T cells were regarded as lower bounds and as underestimates. Conclusive comparison of naive and antigen-experienced compartments was prevented by the profiling of bulk unsorted PBMCs. The percentage of naive T cells measured by flow cytometry correlated strongly with observed TCR beta diversity. As age increased, observed TCR beta diversity per million T cells dropped in a roughly linear way, and a significant reduction was already evident by age around 41.

CDR3 length: 13 amino acids, cysteine to phenylalanine. The entry retains the CDR3 DNA only, 39 bases that are in frame from base 1. CDR1 and CDR2 (SEHNR, FQNEAQ) derive from the germline V gene (reference sequence). V lost 5 bases and J lost 4 bases; the stretch between them is 11 bases long. The donors were roughly 39 Caucasian individuals from Russia, aged roughly 6 to 95 years, who were systemically healthy. Approximately 9.3 milliliters of peripheral blood were collected from each donor into EDTA-treated Vacutainer tubes. Ficoll-Paque density-gradient centrifugation was used to isolate PBMCs, with at least 6.5 million per sample. Trizol reagent was used to extract total RNA from PBMCs, with at least 6 micrograms per sample. For every donor, flow cytometry on a PBMC aliquot measured the percentage of naive CD45RAhigh/CD27high T cells. With regard to this clonotype: Its antigen target is currently unknown. Base qualities are missing; no much larger clone stands one base away.

Preparation of the library involved 5' RACE. Sequenced using an Illumina HiSeq 2500. The second PCR ran for roughly 7 to 12 cycles and used a J-beta primer mix along with a sample-barcoded 5' primer. A template-switch 5' adaptor carrying 12 random nucleotides introduced a unique molecular identifier onto each TCR beta cDNA molecule. At least 2.5 million CDR3-containing paired-end reads were obtained from each sample. The Mint cDNA synthesis kit, primed by a TRBC-specific oligonucleotide, was used to synthesize first-strand cDNA from all RNA. Following uracil-DNA glycosylase treatment, a first 18-cycle PCR with universal primers M1SS and BC2_uni_R was performed on all cDNA. The original pipeline was this. For normalization, 1 million high-quality reads, each with a distinct molecular identifier, were randomly selected from each sample. Reads with shared molecular identifiers were discarded instead of being binned into consensus sequences. MiTCR, run with a Q25 quality threshold and the strictest error-elimination algorithm, handled CDR3 identification, clonotype clustering and error correction. Lower-bound total TCR beta diversity was estimated with a nonparametric unseen species model using Euler transformation. The public reads were reprocessed in TCRdb via fastp at Q25 and MiXCR, keeping in-frame beta chains. A single entry per CDR3 protein holds the most common genes and DNA from its merged rows. These V and J calls originate from TCRdb's pipeline instead of the authors' own analysis. Present in this sample are 790,000 or so distinct CDR3 sequences, 46% of which were seen just once. The leading ten clones occupy 18% of the sample.

The receptor was derived from a man older than 75 in good health. The chain is encoded by TRBV7-9 joined to TRBJ1-2; the D gene identity is not certain. The sequenced material came from blood. The DNA sequence is as follows: TGTGCCAGCAGCGTAGTTGGTGTCTATGGCTACACCTTC. The translation is CASSVVGVYGYTF.